A single sample gave rise to the 23 T cell receptor beta chains below, sequenced in a study of Graves' ophthalmopathy and Graves' hyperthyroidism. RNA transcripts yielded amplified TCR beta CDR3 regions. Scientists carried out first-round RT-PCR using HTBI primers and then a second-round multiplex PCR. TCRdb re-called the multiplex PCR reads with MiXCR, one entry per CDR3 protein. This table holds over a million distinct CDR3 sequences, about two fifths found once. Specimen: peripheral blood or thyroid tissue (not recorded which). The receptor source for this set is an adult man with Graves' hyperthyroidism.

This chain joins TRBV2 and TRBJ1-4; TRBD1 matches 10 bases. V was pared by 8 bases and J by 6 bases, with 12 bases of the junction left unmatched. In germline, CDR1 is SNHLY, CDR2 FYNNEI. The CDR3 runs to 16 residues. In DNA form, the CDR3 reads TGTGCCAGCTCCCTAAACCCGGGACAGGGGTATGAAAAACTGTTTTTT. Translated: CASSLNPGQGYEKLFF.

The table lists this clonotype with many counts. The CDR3 nucleotides are TGCAGTGCTAGCTTTGGGGGCTACGAGCAGTACTTC. Its protein is CSASFGGYEQYF. The chain combines TRBV20-1 with TRBJ2-7; the D gene could be TRBD1 or TRBD2 (5 bases each). This CDR3 has 12 residues. CDR1 and CDR2 from the germline V gene are DFQATT and SNEGSKA (reference sequence). Trimming removed 3 bases at V and 3 bases at J, with 9 bases between.

Comments on this clonotype: A much larger clone differs by one base, so this may be a read error. This chain joins TRBV7-9 and TRBJ2-7, with TRBD2 matching 12 bases. CDR1 and CDR2 from the germline V gene are SEHNR and FQNEAQ (reference sequence). CDR3 length: 15 residues. CDR3 coding DNA: TGTGCCGGCAGCCCAATACTAGCGGGAGGACTGGAGCAGTACTTC. Translation: CAGSPILAGGLEQYF.

This clonotype was seen repeatedly, ten times or more. The chain carries TRBV2 and TRBJ2-6; D not resolved. V lost 3 bases and J lost 0, with 9 bases in between. Germline CDR1 reads SNHLY; CDR2 reads FYNNEI. CDR3 length: 16 amino acids. The CDR3 sequence is CASSDPGVSGANVLTF. The CDR3 DNA sequence: TGTGCCAGCAGTGACCCAGGTGTCTCTGGGGCCAACGTCCTGACTTTC.

The V and J genes are TRBV7-6 and TRBJ2-7; the D call may be TRBD1 or TRBD2 (5 bases each). Germline values: CDR1 SGHVS, CDR2 FNYEAQ. CDR3 length equals 14 residues. Between the trimmed V and J ends, which lost 3 bases and 3 bases, there was a span of 12 bases. The chain's CDR3 is CASSFCGTIYEQYF. The DNA for the CDR3 is TGTGCCAGCAGCTTCTGTGGGACCATCTACGAGCAGTACTTC.

The chain employs TRBV5-5 and TRBJ2-7, with TRBD1 matching over 9 bases. Germline values: CDR1 SGHKS, CDR2 YYEKEE (reference sequence). This CDR3 contains 15 residues. The trim removed 4 bases at V and 3 bases at J, leaving 8 bases unmatched. CDR3 nucleotides: TGTGCCAGCAGCCTGTATGGGACAGGGATCTACGAGCAGTACTTC. Its protein product is CASSLYGTGIYEQYF.

This clonotype came up many times. The chain combines TRBV4-2 with TRBJ2-5; D is unresolved. The V end was cut by 1 base, the J end by 1 base, with 7 bases between. This CDR3 has 14 amino acids. The V gene's germline CDR1 is LGHNA and CDR2 YNFKEQ. The CDR3 DNA reads as TGTGCCAGCAGCCAAGGCGGCAGCCAAGAGACCCAGTACTTC. Protein product: CASSQGGSQETQYF.

The chain couples TRBV7-9 to TRBJ1-6; the match to TRBD1 covers 8 bases. CDR1 and CDR2 from the germline V gene are SEHNR and FQNEAQ (reference sequence). Unmatched junction bases numbered 8, after V lost 5 bases and J lost 5 bases. This CDR3 has 16 amino acids. In DNA form, the CDR3 reads TGTGCCAGCAGCCAAGAGTCGGGACAGGATAATTCACCCCTCCACTTT. Translating it yields CASSQESGQDNSPLHF.

There are many counts of this clonotype. J is TRBJ2-5 and V is TRBV12-3 or TRBV12-4; TRBD2 is a possible D gene (5 bases). V lost 9 bases and J lost 2, with 22 bases in between. The CDR3 is 16 residues long. The CDR3 DNA sequence: TGTGCCAGTAAAATCGGGGTAGGCGCGGTACAAGAGACCCAGTACTTC. This translates into CASKIGVGAVQETQYF.

Turning to this clonotype: A much bigger clone sits one base away, suggesting this may be a read error. The V call is TRBV9, the J call TRBJ2-2; TRBD1 matches 9 bases. Germline V gene data show CDR1 as SGDLS and CDR2 as YYNGEE. There are 15 residues in the CDR3. J was trimmed by 7 bases and V by 2 bases; bases with no gene match: 6. CDR3: CASSVAGTGNGELFF. CDR3 bases: TGTGCCAGCAGCGTCGCCGGGACAGGGAACGGGGAGCTGTTTTTT. Supplemented by reference TRBV9 and TRBJ2-2, the full variable domain reads DSGVTQTPKHLITATGQRVTLRCSPRSGDLSVYWYQQSLDQGLQFLIQYYNGEERAKGNILERFSAQQFPDLHSELNLSSLELGDSALYFCASSVAGTGNGELFFGEGSRLTVL.

Regarding this clonotype: It is likely a read error, because the conserved phenylalanine at the end of the CDR3 is missing. This chain links TRBV9 with TRBJ2-7, with 9 positions matching TRBD2. This CDR3 contains 15 residues. Per the germline V gene, CDR1 is SGDLS and CDR2 is YYNGEE. V gave up 0 bases and J gave up 3 bases; unmatched junction bases: 4. For the CDR3, the DNA is TGTGCCAGCAGCGTAGGAGCGGGAGGCATCTACGAGCAGTACTGC. It codes for CASSVGAGGIYEQYC.

The V and J genes are TRBV14 and TRBJ2-7; 7 nucleotides line up with TRBD2. The CDR3 spans 15 residues. After removal of 1 base from V and 5 bases from J, the junction contained 8 bases not matched to a gene. CDR1 is SGHDN and CDR2 is FVKESK in the germline V gene. CDR3 DNA: TGTGCCAGCAGCCAAGTGACTAGCATATTCAACGAGCAGTACTTC. Protein: CASSQVTSIFNEQYF.

This clonotype was counted only a few times. The genes are TRBV7-8 and TRBJ2-5, with D possibly being TRBD2 (6 bases). Germline loops: CDR1 SGHVS, CDR2 FQNEAQ. The CDR3 spans 15 residues. Trimming took off 11 bases at V and 5 bases at J, with 24 bases between the two ends. The CDR3 loop reads CAWSHRTGVRETQYF. CDR3 nucleotide sequence: TGTGCCTGGAGCCATCGGACGGGGGTGAGGGAGACCCAGTACTTC.

This chain connects TRBV24-1 to TRBJ2-6; 11 bases align to TRBD1. The CDR3 sequence is 20 residues long. Losses at the gene ends were 5 bases for V and 0 bases for J; bases not matched to a gene: 11. Germline loops: CDR1 KGHDR, CDR2 SFDVKD. The CDR3 bases are TGTGCCACCAGTGGCCCGGACAGGGGGCCCCCCCGCTCTGGGGCCAACGTCCTGACTTTC. Protein product: CATSGPDRGPPRSGANVLTF.

This clonotype appeared many times. In DNA form, the CDR3 reads TGCAGCGCTCCGGGACAGGGCAATGAGCAGTTCTTC. This codes for CSAPGQGNEQFF. This chain uses TRBV29-1 with TRBJ2-1; 9 nucleotides match TRBD1. V lost 7 bases and J lost 6; bases outside the gene matches: 4. The CDR3 has 12 amino acids. The V gene's germline CDR1 is SQVTM and CDR2 ANQGSEA.

Ten or more counts support this clonotype. The chain carries TRBV7-2 and TRBJ2-7; no clear D. The CDR3 is 12 residues long. Trimming stripped 5 bases from V and 3 bases from J, with 8 bases between. Germline V CDR1 and CDR2: SGHTA, FQGNSA. Here the CDR3 DNA reads TGTGCCAGCAGCCCGTACAACTACGAGCAGTACTTC. Translated, it gives CASSPYNYEQYF.

CDR3 amino acids: CASSSIRGGTEAFF. CDR3 nucleotide sequence: TGTGCCAGCAGCTCCATTCGAGGGGGGACTGAAGCTTTCTTT. This sequence joins TRBV9 and TRBJ1-1; D is perhaps TRBD1 (6 bases). Deletions cut 4 bases from V and 5 bases from J, with 15 bases between. The CDR3 consists of 14 residues. Germline lookup yields CDR1 SGDLS and CDR2 YYNGEE.

About this clonotype itself: This may arise from a read error, as a much more abundant clone is one base away. The genes are TRBV10-3 and TRBJ2-7; 14 bases line up with TRBD2. Per the germline V gene, CDR1 is ENHRY and CDR2 is SYGVKD. The CDR3 runs 18 residues. The CDR3 nucleotides read TGTGCCGTCAGCTTGACTAGCGGGAGGGGACAGGGCGCCTACGAGCAGTACTTC. This gives the protein CAVSLTSGRGQGAYEQYF.

The CDR3 nucleotides are TGTGCCAGCAGTCTCGTAGACAGGGTTGAGACCCAGTACTTC. As protein: CASSLVDRVETQYF. The V gene is TRBV6-5, the J gene TRBJ2-5, with 7 nucleotides matching TRBD1. The V gene's germline CDR1 is MNHEY and CDR2 SVGAGI. Trimming at V came to 5 bases and at J to 5 bases, leaving 8 bases not matched to a gene. The length of the CDR3 is 14 residues.

This clonotype was counted many times. The V call is TRBV7-9, the J call TRBJ2-7; D remains ambiguous. Trimming removed 5 bases from V and 2 bases from J, with 13 bases in between. Germline values: CDR1 SEHNR, CDR2 FQNEAQ (reference sequence). This CDR3 is 14 amino acids long. This chain's CDR3 is CASSPVREPYEQYF. In DNA, the CDR3 is TGTGCCAGCAGCCCCGTTAGGGAACCCTACGAGCAGTACTTC.

The chain links TRBV28 to TRBJ2-6; D gene uncertain. The germline V gene encodes CDR1 MDHEN and CDR2 SYDVKM. The V gene lost 3 bases and the J gene lost 0 bases, with 9 bases spanning the gap. The CDR3 is made up of 16 amino acids. CDR3 in amino acids: CASSFRPRSGANVLTF. The CDR3 bases are TGTGCCAGCAGTTTTCGGCCGCGCTCTGGGGCCAACGTCCTGACTTTC. Full variable domain (remainder filled in from reference TRBV28 and TRBJ2-6): DVKVTQSSRYLVKRTGEKVFLECVQDMDHENMFWYRQDPGLGLRLIYFSYDVKMKEKGDIPEGYSVSREKKERFSLILESASTNQTSMYLCASSFRPRSGANVLTFGAGSRLTVL.

This clonotype appeared a few times. This sequence may be a read error, since a much larger clone differs from it by one base. The chain employs TRBV11-1 and TRBJ2-7, with D tentatively TRBD2 (6 bases). The CDR3 is made up of 15 amino acids. Germline values: CDR1 SGHAT, CDR2 FQDESV (reference sequence). The CDR3 is CASSLLAGLYYEQCF. The DNA of the CDR3 is TGTGCCAGCAGCTTGTTGGCGGGACTCTACTACGAGCAGTGCTTC.

In this sample, this clonotype turned up many times. The V gene is TRBV20-1, the J gene TRBJ1-5; 8 bases agree with TRBD1. After removal of 5 bases from V and 5 bases from J, the junction contained 5 bases not matched to a gene. This CDR3 contains 13 residues. Germline CDR1 and CDR2: DFQATT and SNEGSKA (reference sequence). DNA of the CDR3: TGCAGTGCTCGTACAGGGGGAGATCAGCCCCAGCATTTT. Translating it yields CSARTGGDQPQHF.